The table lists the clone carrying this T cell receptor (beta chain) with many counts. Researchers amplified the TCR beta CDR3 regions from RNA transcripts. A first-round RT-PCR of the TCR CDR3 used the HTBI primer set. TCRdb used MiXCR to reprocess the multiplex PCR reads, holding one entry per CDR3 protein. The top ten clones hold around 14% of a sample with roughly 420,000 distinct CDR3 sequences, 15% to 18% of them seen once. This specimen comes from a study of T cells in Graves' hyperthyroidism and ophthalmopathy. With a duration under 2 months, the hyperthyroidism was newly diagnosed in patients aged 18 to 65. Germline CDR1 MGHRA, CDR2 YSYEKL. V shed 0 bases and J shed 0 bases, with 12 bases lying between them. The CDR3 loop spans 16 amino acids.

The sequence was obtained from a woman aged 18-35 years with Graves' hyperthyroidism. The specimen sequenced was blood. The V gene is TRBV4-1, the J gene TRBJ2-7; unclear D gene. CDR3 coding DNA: TGCGCCAGCAGCCAAGATCCGGCCAGCCTCTCCTACGAGCAGTACTTC. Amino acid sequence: CASSQDPASLSYEQYF.